Below, 3 T cell receptor beta chains from the same sample are listed, as sequenced in a study of siplizumab effects on memory and regulatory T cells. Method: immunoSEQ multiplex PCR; TCRdb's copy keeps in-frame clones and lacks some. The table has 70,000 to 95,000 clones, more than 80% seen once. Sequencing used CD4+ T cells sorted from blood. The source of these receptors is a human donor in good health.

The chain is built from TRBV19 and TRBJ2-3; D is ambiguous. Per the germline V gene, CDR1 is LNHDA and CDR2 is SQIVND (reference sequence). The ends were cut back, 5 bases at V and 8 bases at J, with 14 bases in the middle. CDR3 length: 13 residues. The CDR3 DNA is TGTGCCAGTAGTCTCCCAGGTGTGGGTACGCAGTATTTT. Amino acids: CASSLPGVGTQYF.

This chain connects TRBV5-1 to TRBJ2-5, with no clear D. CDR1 and CDR2 from the germline V gene are SGHRS and YFSETQ. V dropped 0 bases and J dropped 0 bases, with 9 bases sitting between them. The CDR3 is made up of 15 amino acids. The CDR3 spells CASSLGAIHQETQYF. The CDR3 DNA reads TGCGCCAGCAGCTTGGGAGCTATTCACCAAGAGACCCAGTACTTC.

The chain employs TRBV28 and TRBJ1-2; D is possibly TRBD1 (5 bases). The germline CDR1 and CDR2 sequences are MDHEN and SYDVKM. V lost 6 bases to trimming and J lost 4 bases, with 9 bases between them. CDR3 length equals 12 residues. In nucleotides, the CDR3 is TGTGCCAGCAGGGCGACAGTCTATGGCTACACCTTC. It encodes CASRATVYGYTF.